This entry concerns a single TCR beta chain. This specimen comes from a study of cytomegalovirus exposure and HLA in healthy donors. The PCR had 60 Vbeta and 13 Jbeta primers. Assay used: immunoSEQ multiplex PCR; TCRdb lists only in-frame clones, some missing. The data contain about 130,000 clones, over 60% of them singletons. CDR1 and CDR2 (germline): MNHNS, SASEGT. This CDR3 contains 14 residues. The trim removed 4 bases at V and 7 bases at J, leaving 8 bases unmatched. The rearrangement uses TRBV6-1 and TRBJ1-2; 8 bases fit TRBD1. This receptor was identified in a man between 18 and 35 years old in good health and CMV-seronegative. Sequencing input: PBMCs. The CDR3 spells CASSARGQGGGYTF. The DNA for the CDR3 is TGTGCCAGCAGTGCTAGAGGACAGGGAGGTGGCTACACCTTC.